This entry describes one T cell receptor beta chain. Its antigen is unidentified. The sample originates from a study of PD-L1 blockade in urothelial cancer. At the level of the study: Investigators checked blood 3 weeks (second dose) and 6 weeks after treatment start. Median blood clonality was around 0.086, with 86,000 or so unique TCRs.

The ends lost 10 bases at V and 4 bases at J; junction bases unmatched: 18. The CDR3 extends over 17 amino acids. Germline V gives CDR1 WNHNN, CDR2 SYGVQD (reference sequence). The time point: pretreatment peripheral blood. The data were produced by immunoSEQ multiplex PCR, yet TCRdb's version contains in-frame clones alone and is incomplete. The sample records 70,000 or so clones, 85% to 90% being singletons. General study findings and limits: Below-median pretreatment blood TCR clonality predicted better survival.

This clonotype was obtained from an older man with urothelial cancer. V and J are TRBV10-1 and TRBJ2-7; TRBD2 agrees at 11 bases. The sample here was PBMCs, taken around atezolizumab (anti-PD-L1) treatment. CDR3 residues: CAILQGNLAGGLYEQYF. CDR3 in DNA: TGCGCCATCCTACAGGGAAATCTAGCGGGAGGATTATACGAGCAGTACTTC.